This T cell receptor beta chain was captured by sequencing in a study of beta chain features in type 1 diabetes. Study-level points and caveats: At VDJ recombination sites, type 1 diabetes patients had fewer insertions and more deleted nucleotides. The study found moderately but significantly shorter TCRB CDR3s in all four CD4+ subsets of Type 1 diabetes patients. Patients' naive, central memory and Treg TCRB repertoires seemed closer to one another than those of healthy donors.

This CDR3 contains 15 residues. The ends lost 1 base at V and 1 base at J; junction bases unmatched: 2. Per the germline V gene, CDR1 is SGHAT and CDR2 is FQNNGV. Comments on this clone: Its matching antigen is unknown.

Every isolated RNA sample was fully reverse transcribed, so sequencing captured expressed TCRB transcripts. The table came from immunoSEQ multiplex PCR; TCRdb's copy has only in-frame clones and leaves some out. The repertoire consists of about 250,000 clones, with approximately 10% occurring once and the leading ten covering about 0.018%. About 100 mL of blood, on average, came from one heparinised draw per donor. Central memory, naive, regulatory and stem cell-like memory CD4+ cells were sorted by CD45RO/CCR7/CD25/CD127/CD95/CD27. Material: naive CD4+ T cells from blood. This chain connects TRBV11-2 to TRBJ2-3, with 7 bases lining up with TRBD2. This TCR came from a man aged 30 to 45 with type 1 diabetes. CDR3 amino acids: CASSLVSGGTDTQYF. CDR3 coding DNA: TGTGCCAGCAGCTTAGTAAGCGGGGGCACAGATACGCAGTATTTT.